This T cell receptor (beta chain) is from a study of human T cells and chemical hapten exposure. About the study: Variation in per-sample TCR yields came mainly from small pooled library volume differences. Study outcomes and limitations: The study found that DPC sensitization did not change TCRs above 1 in 1000 frequency.

Noted time point: pre-sensitization, week 0. Treatment meaning: therapeutic diphenylcyclopropenone sensitization with weekly scalp DPC. The library put unique molecular identifiers onto individual cDNA molecules. TCRdb ran MiXCR on the RACE reads and lists one entry per CDR3 protein. Of roughly 380,000 distinct CDR3 sequences in the sample, 5.1% were seen once. This clonotype has at least ten counts. As yet, its antigen is unknown. The CDR3 runs to 13 residues. The V end was cut by 5 bases, the J end by 6 bases, with 10 bases between. Germline lookup yields CDR1 SGHVS and CDR2 FQNEAQ. The sequence was obtained from a woman in her 50s with alopecia areata. Some clones in this sample may be carry-over from other donors' samples. The genes are TRBV7-8 and TRBJ2-2; D not resolved. Sequenced here: whole blood, sampled in connection with sensitization to the hapten diphenylcyclopropenone (DPC). The CDR3: CASSPLKSGELFF. CDR3 DNA: TGTGCCAGCAGCCCGCTTAAATCCGGGGAGCTGTTTTTT.